This TCR beta chain comes out of a study of beta chain features in type 1 diabetes. Study details: Cells sorted and examined across all samples totaled approximately 100,000,000.

Details on this clone: Its antigen is not identified.

Isolated RNA was reverse transcribed in full, so expressed TCRB transcripts were sequenced. Produced via immunoSEQ multiplex PCR; TCRdb's table is partial and in-frame only. Here the sample spans tens of thousands of clones, about 32% being singletons. Findings of the study overall: TCRB CDR3s from Type 1 diabetes patients were moderately but significantly shorter in all four CD4+ subsets. Junctions at VDJ sites from type 1 diabetes patients had fewer insertions and more deletions. The naive, central memory and Treg TCRB repertoires looked more alike in patients than they did in healthy donors.

Trimming removed 4 bases from V and 4 bases from J; junction bases left unmatched: 6. The CDR3 runs 16 residues. Germline V gives CDR1 SGHDT, CDR2 YYEEEE. This sequence was found in a woman between 18 and 29 years old in good health. Specimen: stem cell memory CD4+ T cells from blood. The chain employs TRBV5-6 and TRBJ2-1; TRBD2 matches at 12 bases. The CDR3 DNA sequence: TGTGCCAGCAGCCTCCTAGCGGGAGGGCAATACAATGAGCAGTTCTTC. Residues: CASSLLAGGQYNEQFF.